A selection of T cell receptor beta chains follows, all from one sample in a study of tumor-infiltrating lymphocytes in primary liver carcinoma. TCRdb analysed the multiplex PCR reads with MiXCR anew, one entry per CDR3 protein. Of approximately 300,000 distinct CDR3 sequences listed, roughly two thirds are singletons. Material: peripheral blood. The receptors derive from a man aged 35-49 years with primary liver carcinoma and hepatitis B virus infection. Each CDR3 is given with its conserved first and last residue. The D gene is left open where the match is weak. Clone size is not always given. Where it is, it says once, few, many or a class for expanded clones.

-	TRBV28	TRBD1	16	TRBJ2-7	TGTGCCAGCAGGTCAAGCTGGGACAGGGGTACCTACGAGCAGTACTTC	CASRSSWDRGTYEQYF
-	TRBV7-9	TRBD1	18	TRBJ2-2	TGTGCCAGCAGCCCAGGATTTCAGGGGGCGACCAACACCGGGGAGCTGTTGTTT	CASSPGFQGATNTGELLF
-	TRBV11-3	-	18	TRBJ1-6	TGTGACAGCTGTCCCGAGGGGGAAGTACACTCCTATAATTCACCCCTCCACTTT	CDSCPEGEVHSYNSPLHF
-	TRBV18	-	15	TRBJ2-7	TGTGCCAGCTCACCAGGGATAGGGAATCTTGGCGAGCAGTACTTC	CASSPGIGNLGEQYF
-	TRBV11-2	TRBD2	15	TRBJ2-1	TGTGCTAGCAGCTTAGCGGGACGAACCTACAATGAGCAGCTCTTC	CASSLAGRTYNEQLF
-	TRBV20-1	-	13	TRBJ2-1	TGCAGTGGGTGGGCTAGCGATCCCAATGAGCAGTTCTTC	CSGWASDPNEQFF
few	TRBV6-1	TRBD1	13	TRBJ2-5	TGTGCCAGCAGTGTCAGGGGGCTAAAGACCCAGTACTTC	CASSVRGLKTQYF
-	TRBV7-9	-	16	TRBJ1-5	TGTGCCAGCAGCTTAACGGTGACAGATAGCAGTCAGCCCCAGCATTTT	CASSLTVTDSSQPQHF
-	TRBV5-4	TRBD1	16	TRBJ1-6	TGTGCCAGCAACTTACCGGGACAGGGTTTGGGTTCACCCCTCCACTTT	CASNLPGQGLGSPLHF
-	TRBV11-2	-	13	TRBJ2-5	TGTGCCAGCAACTCCGGGTACCAAGAGATCCAGTACTTC	CASNSGYQEIQYF
-	TRBV18	TRBD1	14	TRBJ1-1	TGTGCCAGCTCACCATACCAGGGGGAGGGTGAAGCTTTCTTT	CASSPYQGEGEAFF
-	TRBV10-3	TRBD2	15	TRBJ2-1	TGTGCCATCAAGCCCGGGACTAGCGGTGGGAATGAGCAGTTCTTC	CAIKPGTSGGNEQFF
-	TRBV7-9	TRBD2	16	TRBJ2-2	TGTGCCAGCAGCTCAAAAACTAGCGGGAGTGGACGGGAGCTGTTTTTT	CASSSKTSGSGRELFF
many	TRBV10-3	TRBD2	14	TRBJ2-2	TGTGCCATCAGCGGGAGGGCCAGTACCGGGGAGCTGTTTTTT	CAISGRASTGELFF
many	TRBV29-1	-	12	TRBJ2-7	TGCAGCGTTGGACCCAGCTCCTACGAGCAGTACTTC	CSVGPSSYEQYF
-	TRBV21-1	-	12	TRBJ2-7	TGTGCCAGCAGCCCCTCGGCCCTACGTTCGGACTTC	CASSPSALRSDF
few	TRBV29-1	-	15	TRBJ2-7	TGCAGCGTTGAAGAAGAACGGGACGGGAGCTACGAGCAGTACTTC	CSVEEERDGSYEQYF
-	TRBV7-8	-	17	TRBJ1-1	TGTGGCAGCAGCTTAGAAATGGGTCAGGGCTCGAACACTGAAGCTTTCTTT	CGSSLEMGQGSNTEAFF
-	TRBV6-4	-	14	TRBJ2-1	TGTGCCAGCAGTACCGGGAACAACTTCAATGAGCAGTTCTTC	CASSTGNNFNEQFF
-	TRBV5-6	TRBD1	14	TRBJ2-3	TGTGCCAGCAGCGGGACAGGATACACAGATACGCAGTATTTT	CASSGTGYTDTQYF
once	TRBV6-2/TRBV6-3	-	16	TRBJ2-3	TGTGCCGGCAGTTACCGGGGCCGGGAGAGGACAGATACGCAGTATTTT	CAGSYRGRERTDTQYF
-	TRBV28	-	15	TRBJ2-7	TGTGCCAGCAGGAAGGAGCCAACCCCCACCTACGAGCAGTACTTC	CASRKEPTPTYEQYF
medium-sized	TRBV11-3	-	14	TRBJ2-1	TGTGCCAGCAGCTTCGCCGGCCCCTACAATGAGCAGTTCTTC	CASSFAGPYNEQFF
-	TRBV4-2	-	15	TRBJ2-1	TGCGCCAGCAACCAAGAGGGGTCGGGGGCCAGAGAGCAGTTCTTC	CASNQEGSGAREQFF
-	TRBV6-4	-	13	TRBJ2-5	TGTGCCAGCAGTGAGGGCTCCAAAGAGACCCAGTACTTC	CASSEGSKETQYF
-	TRBV14	-	13	TRBJ2-1	TGTGCCAGCAGCCCCTGGGAGGTCGGGGAGCTGTTCTTC	CASSPWEVGELFF
-	TRBV30	TRBD1	13	TRBJ2-5	TGTGCCTGGAGTGGGACAGGCCAAGAGACCCAGTACTTC	CAWSGTGQETQYF
-	TRBV6-1	-	16	TRBJ2-2	TGTGCCAGCAGTGACGACAATAGGGGGAGGCCCGGGGAGCTGTTTTTT	CASSDDNRGRPGELFF
many	TRBV29-1	TRBD1	13	TRBJ1-1	TGCAGCGTTGCCACAGGGGGGAGAGGGGAAGCTTTCTTT	CSVATGGRGEAFF
-	TRBV11-2	-	15	TRBJ2-2	TGTGCCGGCAGCTTTGAGCAGATTTCAACCGGTGAGCTGTTTTTT	CAGSFEQISTGELFF
-	TRBV7-8	-	15	TRBJ2-7	TGTGTCAGCAGCTTAGATCAGGTTCTCTCCTACGAGCAGTACTTC	CVSSLDQVLSYEQYF
-	TRBV11-3	-	15	TRBJ2-3	TGTGTCAGCAGCCCTGGAGGAGGTGGCATAGATACGCAGTATTTT	CVSSPGGGGIDTQYF
-	TRBV6-2/TRBV6-3	-	14	TRBJ1-5	TGTGCCAGCAGTTACTCTACAACTGATCAGCCCCAGCATTTT	CASSYSTTDQPQHF
-	TRBV4-1	TRBD2	17	TRBJ2-1	TGCGCCAACAGCCAAGACGCGGCGGGAGGGCCGTGGAATGAGCGGTTCTTC	CANSQDAAGGPWNERFF
-	TRBV29-1	-	15	TRBJ2-7	TGCAGCGTTGGGGGAGAGACAGGCAGGCCCTACGAGCAGTACTTC	CSVGGETGRPYEQYF
few	TRBV4-1	-	15	TRBJ2-7	TGCGCCAGCAGCCAGGATGGGGAGGGGGGATCAGGGCAGTACTTC	CASSQDGEGGSGQYF
few	TRBV21-1	-	14	TRBJ2-7	TGTGCCAGCAGCAACAGACTCAGCGGCTACGAGCAGTACTTC	CASSNRLSGYEQYF
-	TRBV29-1	-	12	TRBJ2-7	TGCAGCAGGACAGCCCACGAGGGCGAGCAGTACTTC	CSRTAHEGEQYF
many	TRBV6-1	-	15	TRBJ1-2	TGTGCCAGCAGTGAAGCGCCAGGGGACTATTTTGGCTACACCTTC	CASSEAPGDYFGYTF
-	TRBV6-1	-	13	TRBJ2-1	TGTGCCAGCAGACTAGTGGGAGACAGTGAGCAGTTTTTC	CASRLVGDSEQFF
-	TRBV11-2	-	14	TRBJ2-2	TGTGCCAGTTCGGCCAGGGCGAACACCGGTGAGCTGTTTTTT	CASSARANTGELFF
-	TRBV5-4	-	13	TRBJ2-7	TGTGCCAGCAGCTTGGCCAATACCCCTGAGCAGTACTTC	CASSLANTPEQYF
many	TRBV12-3/TRBV12-4	-	13	TRBJ1-5	TGTGCCAGCAGCCTTCAACCGGATCAGCCCCAGCATTTT	CASSLQPDQPQHF
-	TRBV5-1	-	15	TRBJ2-3	TGCGCCAGCAGCTTGGCCGGTAAGGGAGGCGATACGCACTATTTT	CASSLAGKGGDTHYF
-	TRBV29-1	-	13	TRBJ2-5	TGCAGCGTTGAGGCCTCGGTACAAGAGGCCCAGTACTTC	CSVEASVQEAQYF
-	TRBV4-1	TRBD2	17	TRBJ2-4	TGCACTAGCAGCCAAGATTTTGCGGGAGTTTTGGGAAACATTCAGTACTTC	CTSSQDFAGVLGNIQYF